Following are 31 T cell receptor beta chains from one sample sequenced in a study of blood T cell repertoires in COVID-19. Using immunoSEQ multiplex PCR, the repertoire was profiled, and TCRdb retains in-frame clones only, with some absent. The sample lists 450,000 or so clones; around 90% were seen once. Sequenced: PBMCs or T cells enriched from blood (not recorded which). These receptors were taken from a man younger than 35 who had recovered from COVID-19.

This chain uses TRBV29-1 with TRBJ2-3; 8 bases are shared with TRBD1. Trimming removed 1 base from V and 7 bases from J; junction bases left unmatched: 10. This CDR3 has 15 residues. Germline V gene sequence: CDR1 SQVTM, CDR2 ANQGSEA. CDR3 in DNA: TGCAGCGTTGAAGTCGGACAGGGAGTACGGAATACGCAGTATTTT. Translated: CSVEVGQGVRNTQYF.

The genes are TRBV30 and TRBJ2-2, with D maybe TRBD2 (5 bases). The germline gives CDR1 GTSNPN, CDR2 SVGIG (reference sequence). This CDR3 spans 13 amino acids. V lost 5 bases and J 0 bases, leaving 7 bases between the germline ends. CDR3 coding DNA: TGTGCCTGGGACGGGGCGAACACCGGGGAGCTGTTTTTT. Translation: CAWDGANTGELFF.

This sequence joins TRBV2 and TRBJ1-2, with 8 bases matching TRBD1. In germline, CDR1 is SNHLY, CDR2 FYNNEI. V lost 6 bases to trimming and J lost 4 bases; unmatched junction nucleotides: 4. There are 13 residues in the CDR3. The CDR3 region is CASSGQGTYGYTF. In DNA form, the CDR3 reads TGTGCCAGCAGCGGACAGGGTACCTATGGCTACACCTTC.

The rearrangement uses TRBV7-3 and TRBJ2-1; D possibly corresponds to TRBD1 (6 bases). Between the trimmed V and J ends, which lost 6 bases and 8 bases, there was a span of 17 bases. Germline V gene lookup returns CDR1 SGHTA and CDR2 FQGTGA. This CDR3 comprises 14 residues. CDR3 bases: TGTGCCAGCAGGACTTTTCCAGGGGCCGATGAGCAGTTCTTC. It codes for CASRTFPGADEQFF.

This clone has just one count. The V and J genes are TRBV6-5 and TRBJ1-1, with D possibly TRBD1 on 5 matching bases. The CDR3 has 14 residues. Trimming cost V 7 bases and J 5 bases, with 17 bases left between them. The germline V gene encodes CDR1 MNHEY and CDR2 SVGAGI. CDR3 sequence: CASIIQTVRTEAFF. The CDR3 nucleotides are TGTGCCAGCATAATCCAGACAGTACGGACTGAAGCTTTCTTT.

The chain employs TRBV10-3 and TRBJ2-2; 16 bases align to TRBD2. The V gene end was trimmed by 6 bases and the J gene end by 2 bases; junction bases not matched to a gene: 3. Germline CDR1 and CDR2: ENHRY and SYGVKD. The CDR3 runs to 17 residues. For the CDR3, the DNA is TGTGCCATCAGGGGGACTAGCGGGAGGGGAAACACCGGGGAGCTGTTTTTT. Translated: CAIRGTSGRGNTGELFF.

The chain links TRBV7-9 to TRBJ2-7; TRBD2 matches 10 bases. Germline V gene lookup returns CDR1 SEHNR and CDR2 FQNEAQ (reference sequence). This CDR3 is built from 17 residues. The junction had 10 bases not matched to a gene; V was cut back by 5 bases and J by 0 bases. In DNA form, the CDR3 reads TGTGCCAGCAGCCGGACTAGCGGACGTTACGGCTCCTACGAGCAGTACTTC. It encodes CASSRTSGRYGSYEQYF.

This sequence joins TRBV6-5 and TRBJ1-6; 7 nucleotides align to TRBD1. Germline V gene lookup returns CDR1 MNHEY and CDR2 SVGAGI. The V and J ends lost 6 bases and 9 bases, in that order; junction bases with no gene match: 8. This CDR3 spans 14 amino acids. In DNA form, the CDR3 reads TGTGCCAGCAGATCACAGGGGCTAAGTTCACCCCTCCACTTT. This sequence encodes CASRSQGLSSPLHF.

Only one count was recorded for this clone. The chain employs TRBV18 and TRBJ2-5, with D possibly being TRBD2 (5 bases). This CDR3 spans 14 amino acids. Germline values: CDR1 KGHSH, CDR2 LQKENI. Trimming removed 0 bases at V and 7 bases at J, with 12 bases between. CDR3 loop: CASSPPGSAGTQYF. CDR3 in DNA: TGTGCCAGCTCACCACCCGGCAGCGCGGGGACCCAGTACTTC.

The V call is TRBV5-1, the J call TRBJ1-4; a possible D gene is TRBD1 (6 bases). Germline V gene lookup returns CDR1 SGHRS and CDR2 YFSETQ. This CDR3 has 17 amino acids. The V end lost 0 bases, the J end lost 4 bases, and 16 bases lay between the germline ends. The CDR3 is CASSLGFVARGNEKLFF. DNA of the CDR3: TGCGCCAGCAGCTTGGGATTCGTAGCCAGGGGTAATGAAAAACTGTTTTTT.

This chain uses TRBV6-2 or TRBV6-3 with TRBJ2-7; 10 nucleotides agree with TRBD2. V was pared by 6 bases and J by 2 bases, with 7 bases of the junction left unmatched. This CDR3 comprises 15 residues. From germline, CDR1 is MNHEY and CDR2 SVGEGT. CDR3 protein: CASSRTSGPTYEQYF. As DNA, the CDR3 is TGTGCCAGCAGCCGGACTAGCGGACCGACCTACGAGCAGTACTTC.

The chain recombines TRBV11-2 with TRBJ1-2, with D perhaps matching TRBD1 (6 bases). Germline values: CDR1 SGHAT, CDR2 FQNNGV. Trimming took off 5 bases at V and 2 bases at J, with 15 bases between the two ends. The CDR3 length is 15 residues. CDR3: CASSQGSGTNYGYTF. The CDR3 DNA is TGTGCCAGCAGCCAAGGTTCCGGGACAAACTATGGCTACACCTTC. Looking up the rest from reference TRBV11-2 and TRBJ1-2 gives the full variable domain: EAGVAQSPRYKIIEKRQSVAFWCNPISGHATLYWYQQILGQGPKLLIQFQNNGVVDDSQLPKDRFSAERLKGVDSTLKIQPAKLEDSAVYLCASSQGSGTNYGYTFGSGTRLTVV.

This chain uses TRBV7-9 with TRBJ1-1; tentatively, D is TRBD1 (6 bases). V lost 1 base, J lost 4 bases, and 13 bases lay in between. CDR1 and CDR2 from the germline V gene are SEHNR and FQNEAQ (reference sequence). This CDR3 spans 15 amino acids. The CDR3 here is CASSLVHRASTEAFF. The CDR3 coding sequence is TGTGCCAGCAGCTTAGTGCACAGGGCAAGCACTGAAGCTTTCTTT.

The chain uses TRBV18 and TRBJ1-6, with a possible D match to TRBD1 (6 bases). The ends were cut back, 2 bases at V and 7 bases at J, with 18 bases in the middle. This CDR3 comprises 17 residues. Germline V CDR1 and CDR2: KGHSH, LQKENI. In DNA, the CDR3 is TGTGCCAGCTCACCAGTTGGGGGGGCGAACAACAATTCACCCCTCCACTTT. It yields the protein CASSPVGGANNNSPLHF.

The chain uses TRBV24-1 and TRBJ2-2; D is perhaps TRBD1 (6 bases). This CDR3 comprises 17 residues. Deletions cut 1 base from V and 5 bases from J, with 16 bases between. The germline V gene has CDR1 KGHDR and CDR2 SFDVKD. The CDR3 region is CATSDFGRGGWTGELFF. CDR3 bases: TGTGCCACCAGTGATTTCGGCAGGGGCGGGTGGACCGGGGAGCTGTTTTTT.

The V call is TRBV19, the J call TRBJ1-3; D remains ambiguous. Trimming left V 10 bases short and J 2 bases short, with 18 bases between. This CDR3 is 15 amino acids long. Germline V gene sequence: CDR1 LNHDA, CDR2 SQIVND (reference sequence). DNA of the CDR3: TGTGCCACTGCTTTAGGACTCCTTCCTGGAAACACCATATATTTT. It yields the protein CATALGLLPGNTIYF.

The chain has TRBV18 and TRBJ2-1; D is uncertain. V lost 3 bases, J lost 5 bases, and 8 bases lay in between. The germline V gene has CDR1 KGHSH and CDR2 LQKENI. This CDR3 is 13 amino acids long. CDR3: CASSPPRDNEQFF. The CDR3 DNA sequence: TGTGCCAGCTCACCCCCCCGGGACAATGAGCAGTTCTTC. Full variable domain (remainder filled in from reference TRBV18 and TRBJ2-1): NAGVMQNPRHLVRRRGQEARLRCSPMKGHSHVYWYRQLPEEGLKFMVYLQKENIIDESGMPKERFSAEFPKEGPSILRIQQVVRGDSAAYFCASSPPRDNEQFFGPGTRLTVL.

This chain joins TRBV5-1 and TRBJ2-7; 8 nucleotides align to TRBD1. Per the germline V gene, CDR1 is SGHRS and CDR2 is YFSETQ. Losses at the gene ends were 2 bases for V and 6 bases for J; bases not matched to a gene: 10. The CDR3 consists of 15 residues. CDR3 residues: CASSFDGTGGVEQYF. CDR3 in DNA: TGCGCCAGCAGCTTCGACGGTACAGGGGGAGTCGAGCAGTACTTC.

Here the CDR3 reads CSVEFGTASGNTIYF. The CDR3 nucleotides are TGCAGCGTTGAATTCGGGACAGCCTCTGGAAACACCATATATTTT. The rearrangement uses TRBV29-1 and TRBJ1-3; 7 bases align to TRBD1. Germline V gene lookup returns CDR1 SQVTM and CDR2 ANQGSEA. The CDR3 is 15 residues long. The V gene end was trimmed by 2 bases and the J gene end by 0 bases; junction bases not matched to a gene: 4.

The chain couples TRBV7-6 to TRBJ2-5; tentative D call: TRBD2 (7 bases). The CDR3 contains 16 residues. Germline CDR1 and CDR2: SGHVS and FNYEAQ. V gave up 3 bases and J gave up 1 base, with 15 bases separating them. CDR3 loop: CASSFAGAGAQETQYF. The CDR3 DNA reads TGTGCCAGCAGCTTCGCGGGGGCCGGGGCCCAAGAGACCCAGTACTTC.

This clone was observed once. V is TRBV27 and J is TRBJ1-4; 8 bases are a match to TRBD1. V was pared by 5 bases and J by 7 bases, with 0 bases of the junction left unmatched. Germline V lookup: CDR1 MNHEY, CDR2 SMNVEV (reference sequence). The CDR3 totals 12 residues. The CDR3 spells CASSDRGEKLFF. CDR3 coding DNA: TGTGCCAGCAGTGACAGGGGTGAAAAACTGTTTTTT.

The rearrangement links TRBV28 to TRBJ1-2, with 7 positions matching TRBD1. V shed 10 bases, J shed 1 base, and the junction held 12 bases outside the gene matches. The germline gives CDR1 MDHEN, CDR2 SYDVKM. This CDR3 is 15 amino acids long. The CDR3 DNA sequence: TGTGCCACCGCGAACTACAGGGGACTTAACTATGGCTACACCTTC. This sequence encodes CATANYRGLNYGYTF.

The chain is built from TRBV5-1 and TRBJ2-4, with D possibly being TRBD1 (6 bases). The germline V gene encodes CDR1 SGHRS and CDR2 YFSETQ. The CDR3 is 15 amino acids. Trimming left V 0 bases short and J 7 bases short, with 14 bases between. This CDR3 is CASSLGRSGANIQYF. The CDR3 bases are TGCGCCAGCAGCTTGGGGCGTTCAGGGGCGAACATTCAGTACTTC. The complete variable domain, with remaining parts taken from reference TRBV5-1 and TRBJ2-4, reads KAGVTQTPRYLIKTRGQQVTLSCSPISGHRSVSWYQQTPGQGLQFLFEYFSETQRNKGNFPGRFSGRQFSNSRSEMNVSTLELGDSALYLCASSLGRSGANIQYFGAGTRLSVL.

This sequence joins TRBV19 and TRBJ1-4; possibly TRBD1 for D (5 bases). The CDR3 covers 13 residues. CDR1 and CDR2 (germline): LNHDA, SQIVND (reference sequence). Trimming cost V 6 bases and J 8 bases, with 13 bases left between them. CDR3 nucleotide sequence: TGTGCCAGTAGCCTAACAGGCAAGGAAAAACTGTTTTTT. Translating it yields CASSLTGKEKLFF.

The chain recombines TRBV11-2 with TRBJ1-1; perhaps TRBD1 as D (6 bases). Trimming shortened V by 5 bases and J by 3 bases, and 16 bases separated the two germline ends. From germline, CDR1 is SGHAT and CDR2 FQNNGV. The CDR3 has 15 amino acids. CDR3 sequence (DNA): TGTGCCAGCAGCAACTCGGACAGCCTAGACACTGAAGCTTTCTTT. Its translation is CASSNSDSLDTEAFF.

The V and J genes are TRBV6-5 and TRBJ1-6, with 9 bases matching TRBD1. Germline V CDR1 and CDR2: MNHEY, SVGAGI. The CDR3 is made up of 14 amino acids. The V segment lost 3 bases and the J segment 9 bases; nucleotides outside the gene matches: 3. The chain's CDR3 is CASSYGTGSSPLHF. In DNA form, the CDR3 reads TGTGCCAGCAGTTATGGGACAGGGAGTTCACCCCTCCACTTT.

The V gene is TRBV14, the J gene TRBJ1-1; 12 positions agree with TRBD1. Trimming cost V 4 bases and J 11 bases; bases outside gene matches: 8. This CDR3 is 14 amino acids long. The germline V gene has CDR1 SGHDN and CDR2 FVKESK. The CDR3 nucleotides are TGTGCCAGCAGCCCGGGACAGGGGGCGCGAGTTGCTTTCTTT. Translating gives CASSPGQGARVAFF. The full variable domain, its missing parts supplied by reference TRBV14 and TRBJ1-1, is EAGVTQFPSHSVIEKGQTVTLRCDPISGHDNLYWYRRVMGKEIKFLLHFVKESKQDESGMPNNRFLAERTGGTYSTLKVQPAELEDSGVYFCASSPGQGARVAFFGQGTRLTVV.

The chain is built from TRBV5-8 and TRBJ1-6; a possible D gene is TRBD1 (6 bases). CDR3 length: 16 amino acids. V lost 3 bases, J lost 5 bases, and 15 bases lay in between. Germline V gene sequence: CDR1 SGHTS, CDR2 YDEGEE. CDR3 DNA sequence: TGTGCCAGCAGCTCGAGGGACATTTTAGATAATTCACCCCTCCACTTT. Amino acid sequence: CASSSRDILDNSPLHF.

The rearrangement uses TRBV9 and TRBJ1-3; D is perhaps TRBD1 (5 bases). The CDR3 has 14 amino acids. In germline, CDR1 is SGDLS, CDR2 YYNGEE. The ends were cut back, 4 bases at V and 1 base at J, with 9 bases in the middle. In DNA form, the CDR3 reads TGTGCCAGCAGCCCCCGGGGGTCTGGAAACACCATATATTTT. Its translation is CASSPRGSGNTIYF.

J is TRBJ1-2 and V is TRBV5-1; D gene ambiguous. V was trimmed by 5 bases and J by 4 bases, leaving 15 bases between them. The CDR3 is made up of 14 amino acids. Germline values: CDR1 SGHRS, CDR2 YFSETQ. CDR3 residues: CASREGELSYGYTF. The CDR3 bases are TGCGCCAGCAGGGAGGGAGAGTTGAGCTATGGCTACACCTTC.

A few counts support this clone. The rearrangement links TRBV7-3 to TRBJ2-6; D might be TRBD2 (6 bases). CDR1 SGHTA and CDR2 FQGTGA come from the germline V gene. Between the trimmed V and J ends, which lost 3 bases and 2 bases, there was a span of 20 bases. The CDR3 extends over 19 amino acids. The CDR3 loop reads CASSFGAGWTIAGANVLTF. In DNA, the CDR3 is TGTGCCAGCAGCTTTGGCGCAGGGTGGACTATTGCTGGGGCCAACGTCCTGACTTTC.